The source of this TCR beta chain is a study of OX40 agonist ivuxolimab in advanced cancers. Across the study: Ivuxolimab was delivered to patients intravenously every 2 weeks at doses spanning 0.01 to 10 mg/kg. Earlier anti-PD-1, anti-PD-L1 or anti-CTLA-4 therapy was permitted; about 38% had received some.

Sequencing was performed with immunoSEQ multiplex PCR; in TCRdb, only in-frame clones are kept and a portion is missing. Of 65,000 to 95,000 clones listed, about 91% were seen once; the top ten hold about 2.3%. Blood draws occurred at baseline, cycle 4 day 1, and cycle 7 day 1. There are 13 residues in the CDR3. CDR1 LNHDA and CDR2 SQIVND come from the germline V gene (reference sequence). V lost 6 bases and J lost 6; bases outside the gene matches: 5. The material sequenced was CD4+ or CD8+ T cells sorted from blood, taken in a trial of the OX40 agonist ivuxolimab. The chain couples TRBV19 to TRBJ1-2; 9 bases agree with TRBD1. This clonotype was sampled from an adult with an advanced solid tumor such as melanoma, head and neck, liver or kidney cancer. The CDR3 DNA is TGTGCCAGTAGGAACCGGGACAGGGATGGCTACACCTTC. It yields the protein CASRNRDRDGYTF.